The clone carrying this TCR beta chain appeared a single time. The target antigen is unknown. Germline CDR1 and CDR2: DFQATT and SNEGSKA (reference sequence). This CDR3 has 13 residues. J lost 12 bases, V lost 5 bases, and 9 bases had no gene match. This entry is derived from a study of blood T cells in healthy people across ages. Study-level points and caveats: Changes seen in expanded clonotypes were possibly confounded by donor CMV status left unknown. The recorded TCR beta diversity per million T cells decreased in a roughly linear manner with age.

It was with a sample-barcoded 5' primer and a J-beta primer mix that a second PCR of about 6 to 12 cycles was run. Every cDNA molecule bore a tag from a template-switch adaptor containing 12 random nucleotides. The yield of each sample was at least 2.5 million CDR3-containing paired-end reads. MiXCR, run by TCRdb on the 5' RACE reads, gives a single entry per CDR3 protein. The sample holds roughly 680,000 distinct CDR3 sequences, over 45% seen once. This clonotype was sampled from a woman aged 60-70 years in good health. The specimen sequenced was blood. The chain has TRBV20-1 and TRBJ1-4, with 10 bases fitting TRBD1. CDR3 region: CSAVRDRGGELFF. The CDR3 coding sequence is TGCAGTGCTGTCCGGGACAGGGGAGGGGAACTGTTTTTT.